This T cell receptor beta chain comes out of a study of response to subunit inactivated influenza vaccine. Whole-study results and caveats: There was a suggestion from the authors that each seasonal influenza vaccination recruits few new T cells.

Concerning this clonotype itself: Antigen specificity is unknown.

TCRdb fed the RT-PCR reads into MiXCR, producing one record per CDR3 protein. The sample records around 570,000 distinct CDR3 sequences, less than 10% being singletons. Germline CDR1 SGHRS, CDR2 YFSETQ. This CDR3 comprises 16 residues. Unmatched junction bases numbered 5, after V lost 2 bases and J lost 2 bases. Sequencing used PBMCs from blood, obtained around 2 years after vaccination. The clonotype originates from a man between 50 and 75 years old who received an inactivated influenza vaccine. The chain carries TRBV5-1 and TRBJ2-2, with 8 bases that match TRBD2. The CDR3 loop is CASSFVVAGNTGELFF. CDR3 in DNA: TGCGCCAGCAGCTTCGTGGTAGCGGGAAACACCGGGGAGCTGTTTTTT.